The clone carrying this T cell receptor (beta chain) was found a few times. TCRdb re-analysed the reads in MiXCR, keeping a single row per CDR3 protein. The data contain 200,000 or so distinct CDR3 sequences, about 30% of them singletons. These data belong to a study of T cell repertoires in cytomegalovirus infection. This TCR was recovered from a human donor in good health (CMV status not recorded). Some clones in this sample may be carry-over from other donors' samples. The sample taken for sequencing was PBMCs.

In nucleotides, the CDR3 is TGTGCCAGACGACAGGGATGGGACACTGAAGCTTTCTTT. This encodes CARRQGWDTEAFF. This sequence joins TRBV2 and TRBJ1-1; 7 bases match TRBD1. Germline CDR1 and CDR2: SNHLY and FYNNEI. This CDR3 has 13 amino acids. J lost 3 bases, V lost 9 bases, and 7 bases had no gene match.